This T cell receptor beta chain stems from a study of blood T cells in healthy people across ages. Germline V gives CDR1 SQVTM, CDR2 ANQGSEA. This CDR3 spans 16 amino acids. J gave up 0 bases and V 3 bases, and 6 bases lay outside the gene matches. Primed by a sample-barcoded 5' primer and a J-beta primer mix, a second PCR proceeded for 7 to 11 cycles. MiXCR was run by TCRdb on the 5' RACE reads, yielding one entry per CDR3 protein. In the table there are about a million distinct CDR3 sequences, 35% to 40% of which are singletons. This clonotype was found many times. The rearrangement joins TRBV29-1 to TRBJ2-3; 10 bases fit TRBD2. The sample taken for sequencing was blood. The TCR was taken from a man between 18 and 35 years old in good health. CDR3 protein: CSVEPSGSTSTDTQYF. The CDR3 DNA is TGCAGCGTTGAGCCTAGCGGGAGCACTAGCACAGATACGCAGTATTTT.